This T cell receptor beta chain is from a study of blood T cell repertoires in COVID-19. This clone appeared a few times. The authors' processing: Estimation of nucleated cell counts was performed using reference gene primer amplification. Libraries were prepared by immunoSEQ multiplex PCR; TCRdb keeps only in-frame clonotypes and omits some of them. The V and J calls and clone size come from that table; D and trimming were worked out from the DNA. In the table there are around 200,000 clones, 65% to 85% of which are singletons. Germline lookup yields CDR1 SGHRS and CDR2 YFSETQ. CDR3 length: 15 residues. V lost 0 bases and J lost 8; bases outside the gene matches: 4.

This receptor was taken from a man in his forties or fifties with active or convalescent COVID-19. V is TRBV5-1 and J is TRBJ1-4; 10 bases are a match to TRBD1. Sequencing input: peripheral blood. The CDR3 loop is CASSLVTGGREKLFF. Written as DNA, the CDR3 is TGCGCCAGCAGCTTGGTGACAGGGGGCAGGGAAAAACTGTTTTTT. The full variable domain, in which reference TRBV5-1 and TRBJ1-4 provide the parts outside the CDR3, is KAGVTQTPRYLIKTRGQQVTLSCSPISGHRSVSWYQQTPGQGLQFLFEYFSETQRNKGNFPGRFSGRQFSNSRSEMNVSTLELGDSALYLCASSLVTGGREKLFFGSGTQLSVL.